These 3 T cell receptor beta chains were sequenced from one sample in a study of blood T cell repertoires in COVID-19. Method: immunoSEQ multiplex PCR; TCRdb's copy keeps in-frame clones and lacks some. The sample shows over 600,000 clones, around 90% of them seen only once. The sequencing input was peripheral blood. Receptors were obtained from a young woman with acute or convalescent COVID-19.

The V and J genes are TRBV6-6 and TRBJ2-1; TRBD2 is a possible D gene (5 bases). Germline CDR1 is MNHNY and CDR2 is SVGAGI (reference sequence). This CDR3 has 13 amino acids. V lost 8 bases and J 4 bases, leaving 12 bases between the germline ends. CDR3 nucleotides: TGTGCCAGCGGACCGGGGATTTACAATGAGCAGTTCTTC. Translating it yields CASGPGIYNEQFF.

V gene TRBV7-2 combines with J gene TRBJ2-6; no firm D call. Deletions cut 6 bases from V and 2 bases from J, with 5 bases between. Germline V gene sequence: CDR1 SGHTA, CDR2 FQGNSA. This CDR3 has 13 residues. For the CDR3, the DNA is TGTGCCAGCAGTCTAGCTGGGGCCAACGTCCTGACTTTC. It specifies CASSLAGANVLTF.

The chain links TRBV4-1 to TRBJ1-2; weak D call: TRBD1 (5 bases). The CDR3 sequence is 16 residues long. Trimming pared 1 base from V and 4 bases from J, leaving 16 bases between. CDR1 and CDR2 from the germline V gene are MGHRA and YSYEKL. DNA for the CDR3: TGCGCCAGCAGCCAAGCTCGGGGGGGGGAGGTCTATGGCTACACCTTC. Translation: CASSQARGGEVYGYTF.